The 11 T cell receptor beta chains given below trace back to one sample, sequenced in a study of T cells after yellow fever vaccination. TCRdb re-called the 5' RACE reads with MiXCR, one entry per CDR3 protein. The data hold about 310,000 distinct CDR3 sequences, with around 3.9% observed a single time. Here the sequenced sample was PBMCs, taken on the day of the yellow fever booster vaccination. The origin of the receptors is a man between 18 and 35 years old who received the YFV17D yellow fever vaccine.

This clonotype has ten or more counts. The rearrangement uses TRBV10-3 and TRBJ2-3, with D possibly being TRBD2 (6 bases). CDR1 is ENHRY, CDR2 SYGVKD, per germline. This CDR3 has 13 residues. The V gene lost 9 bases and the J gene lost 1 base, with 11 bases spanning the gap. CDR3 nucleotides: TGTGCCATTAGATCGGGAGGCACAGATACGCAGTATTTT. As protein: CAIRSGGTDTQYF.

There are many counts of this clonotype. The genes are TRBV20-1 and TRBJ2-2; D ambiguous. V was clipped by 0 bases and J by 4 bases, with 3 bases between them. Germline lookup yields CDR1 DFQATT and CDR2 SNEGSKA (reference sequence). CDR3 length: 12 amino acids. This CDR3 reads CSARDPTGELFF. In nucleotides, the CDR3 is TGCAGTGCTAGAGATCCCACCGGGGAGCTGTTTTTT.

The chain is built from TRBV29-1 and TRBJ1-1; 7 bases match TRBD1. The V gene end was trimmed by 4 bases and the J gene end by 11 bases; junction bases not matched to a gene: 7. The CDR3 runs to 11 residues. Looked up from germline, CDR1 is SQVTM and CDR2 is ANQGSEA. CDR3 loop: CSVASGTVAFF. DNA of the CDR3: TGCAGCGTTGCCTCCGGGACAGTGGCTTTCTTT.

This clonotype was recorded many times. The V call is TRBV9, the J call TRBJ2-3; 7 bases match TRBD1. J gave up 4 bases and V 4 bases, and 9 bases lay outside the gene matches. CDR1 and CDR2 (germline): SGDLS, YYNGEE. CDR3 size: 15 residues. CDR3 in amino acids: CASSSRQGISDTQYF. CDR3 bases: TGTGCCAGCAGCTCCCGACAGGGAATATCAGATACGCAGTATTTT.

This clonotype has only a few counts. The genes are TRBV9 and TRBJ1-2; perhaps TRBD1 as D (5 bases). V lost 3 bases and J 6 bases, leaving 18 bases between the germline ends. The CDR3 is made up of 15 amino acids. CDR1 and CDR2 (germline): SGDLS, YYNGEE. The CDR3 region is CASSAGGAGGDGYTF. The CDR3 coding sequence is TGTGCCAGCAGCGCGGGGGGTGCTGGAGGTGATGGCTACACCTTC.

This clonotype appeared many times. The rearrangement links TRBV7-9 to TRBJ2-2, with 10 positions matching TRBD2. Germline loops: CDR1 SEHNR, CDR2 FQNEAQ (reference sequence). The trim removed 5 bases at V and 7 bases at J, leaving 10 bases unmatched. The CDR3 spans 16 residues. The CDR3 sequence is CASSPQPSGGIGELFF. The CDR3 DNA reads as TGTGCCAGCAGCCCCCAGCCTAGCGGGGGAATCGGGGAGCTGTTTTTT.

This clonotype was recorded a few times. The chain uses TRBV7-9 and TRBJ2-7, with 9 bases identical to TRBD1. V gave up 7 bases and J gave up 2 bases; unmatched junction bases: 15. The germline CDR1 and CDR2 sequences are SEHNR and FQNEAQ (reference sequence). CDR3 length: 17 amino acids. The CDR3 loop reads CASTGTGMTENPYEQYF. CDR3 nucleotides: TGTGCCAGCACCGGGACAGGGATGACAGAGAACCCCTACGAGCAGTACTTC.

This clonotype was counted ten times or more. This chain uses TRBV4-3 with TRBJ2-5; tentatively, D is TRBD1 (6 bases). Germline CDR1 reads LGHNA; CDR2 reads YSLEER. The germline V and J ends were trimmed by 4 bases and 5 bases, with 29 bases remaining between them. This CDR3 is 19 amino acids long. DNA for the CDR3: TGCGCCAGCAGCCCAGAGGCCAGGGGCACGGGGTTTCTGCGGGAGACCCAGTACTTC. Translated, it gives CASSPEARGTGFLRETQYF.

The chain links TRBV20-1 to TRBJ2-4, with D possibly being TRBD2 (5 bases). Per germline, CDR1 DFQATT and CDR2 SNEGSKA (reference sequence). Deletions cut 0 bases from V and 0 bases from J, with 12 bases between. The CDR3 length is 16 residues. Here the CDR3 DNA reads TGCAGTGCTAGAGATCTCTCGGGGTTAGCCAAAAACATTCAGTACTTC. Encoded protein: CSARDLSGLAKNIQYF.

A few counts support this clonotype. This chain joins TRBV4-3 and TRBJ2-1; D uncertain. The CDR3 runs 13 residues. Trimming took 4 bases from V and 1 from J, leaving 5 bases between them. Per the germline V gene, CDR1 is LGHNA and CDR2 is YSLEER. The CDR3 reads CASSLWSYNEQFF. The DNA for the CDR3 is TGCGCCAGCAGCCTTTGGTCCTACAATGAGCAGTTCTTC.

This clonotype was recorded at least ten times. The chain links TRBV6-5 to TRBJ1-1; D is perhaps TRBD1 (6 bases). The CDR3 is 12 residues long. The V end lost 3 bases, the J end lost 8 bases, and 10 bases lay between the germline ends. CDR1 and CDR2 (germline): MNHEY, SVGAGI. This chain's CDR3 is CASSYRGREAFF. The CDR3 nucleotides read TGTGCCAGCAGTTATCGGGGGCGGGAAGCTTTCTTT.